This record concerns one T cell receptor (beta chain) sequence. Antigen unknown. Libraries were prepared by immunoSEQ multiplex PCR; TCRdb keeps only in-frame clonotypes and omits some of them. The table lists about 81,000 clones, approximately 89% of them singletons, with 8% in the top ten. The entry originates in a study of T cell responses to AZD1222 COVID-19 vaccine. Study conclusions and caveats: Most donors were white British and more were female, and clonal diversity was possibly underestimated. Only a handful of AZD1222 recipients, roughly six in all, had baseline seropositivity. The peak T cell response came first, and repertoires were sampled only after it.

This CDR3 spans 13 amino acids. V lost 1 base and J lost 9, with 10 bases in between. The chain joins TRBV23-1 to TRBJ2-1, with D perhaps matching TRBD2 (5 bases). TRBV23-1 is treated as an ORF (open reading frame) with a function not yet certain. This material consisted of peripheral blood, taken 28 days after the second AZD1222 dose. This TCR derives from an adult who received the AZD1222 COVID-19 vaccine. This CDR3 reads CASSQLSGSEQFF. The CDR3 DNA follows: TGCGCCAGCAGTCAATTGAGCGGAAGTGAGCAGTTCTTC.